This T cell receptor beta chain is from a study of cytomegalovirus exposure and HLA in healthy donors. Findings of the study overall: TCR sequences were mostly rare, though some public TCRs occurred in many donors.

Researchers ran the PCR with 60 Vbeta and 13 Jbeta primers. Method: immunoSEQ multiplex PCR; TCRdb's copy keeps in-frame clones and lacks some. The data show about 130,000 clones, 75% to 90% seen once. V lost 6 bases and J lost 1, with 19 bases in between. CDR3 size: 17 residues. The germline CDR1 and CDR2 sequences are MNHEY and SMNVEV (reference sequence). On this clone itself: Its antigen is currently unknown.

Sequencing was done on a sample of PBMCs. This chain joins TRBV27 and TRBJ2-1; TRBD2 is a possible D gene (5 bases). This receptor was identified in a male donor in good health and CMV-seronegative. CDR3 region: CASSRPYSGVSYNEQFF. The CDR3, as DNA: TGTGCCAGCAGCAGACCCTATTCCGGGGTGTCCTACAATGAGCAGTTCTTC.